What follows are 15 T cell receptor beta chains derived from one specimen sequenced in a study of regulatory T cells in long-lasting Graves disease. The time point: persistent/refractory GD, antithyroid drugs over 5 years with positive TRAb. The TCR library was prepared using RNA isolated from PBMCs. The authors built TCR beta libraries using iRepertoire HTBI primers and Arm-PCR of CDR3 regions. One entry per CDR3 protein, called by TCRdb with MiXCR from the multiplex PCR reads. This sample carries 360,000 or so distinct CDR3 sequences, 23% of them seen once, and the ten largest clones take around 30%. The sequencing used peripheral blood mononuclear cells (PBMCs), collected when the disease was refractory, from a patient treated with antithyroid drugs. These TCRs come from a woman aged 40-49 years with Graves disease.

There are many counts of this clonotype. The rearrangement links TRBV6-2 or TRBV6-3 to TRBJ2-7, with TRBD1 identical over 9 bases. CDR3 length: 13 residues. CDR1 is MNHEY and CDR2 is SVGEGT in the germline V gene. The trim removed 8 bases at V and 4 bases at J, leaving 6 bases unmatched. DNA of the CDR3: TGTGCCAGCGTGGACAGGGGTAATTACGAGCAGTACTTC. Translation: CASVDRGNYEQYF.

Concerning this clonotype: One end of the junction is discordant with germline, which a read error may explain. The J gene is TRBJ2-2, the V gene TRBV6-2 or TRBV6-3; D remains unclear. Germline V gives CDR1 MNHEY, CDR2 SVGEGT. The CDR3 spans 16 residues. For the CDR3, the DNA is TGTGCCAGCAGATACTCGTCCTGGTTGAACACCGGGGAGCTGTTTTTT. It is translated as CASRYSSWLNTGELFF.

This clonotype showed up many times. The chain employs TRBV28 and TRBJ2-5, with 8 bases aligning to TRBD2. Germline trimming cut 6 bases from V and 5 bases from J; bases unmatched to any gene: 8. Germline V lookup: CDR1 MDHEN, CDR2 SYDVKM. The CDR3 sequence is 14 residues long. CDR3 residues: CASSTRGGWETQYF. CDR3 nucleotide sequence: TGTGCCAGCAGCACCCGGGGGGGGTGGGAGACCCAGTACTTC.

This chain's CDR3 is CASSREGIRGRGATQYTDTQYF. DNA for the CDR3: TGCGCCAGCAGCCGCGAGGGAATCAGAGGTCGTGGGGCAACACAATATACAGATACGCAGTATTTT. This sequence joins TRBV4-1 and TRBJ2-3, with D possibly called TRBD1 or TRBD2 (5 bases each). This CDR3 is built from 22 residues. V lost 4 bases and J lost 3, with 35 bases in between. Germline lookup yields CDR1 MGHRA and CDR2 YSYEKL.

CDR3 coding DNA: TGCAGTGCTCGACAGAGGAACACTGAAGCTTTCTTT. Amino acid sequence: CSARQRNTEAFF. The V and J genes are TRBV20-1 and TRBJ1-1; possible D gene TRBD1, 5 bases. From germline, CDR1 is DFQATT and CDR2 SNEGSKA (reference sequence). CDR3 length equals 12 residues. The ends were cut back, 5 bases at V and 1 base at J, with 8 bases in the middle.

About this clonotype: A much bigger clone sits one base away, suggesting this may be a read error. The chain employs TRBV28 and TRBJ1-6, with a weak D call TRBD1 (6 bases). Germline values: CDR1 MDHEN, CDR2 SYDVKM. The CDR3 covers 15 residues. CDR3 amino acids: CARSLVILGASPLHF. The CDR3 DNA reads as TGTGCCCGCAGCCTGGTCATATTGGGGGCTTCACCCCTCCACTTT.

The rearrangement uses TRBV7-9 and TRBJ1-3; D perhaps matches TRBD1 (5 bases). Trimming pared 5 bases from V and 0 bases from J, leaving 11 bases between. The length of the CDR3 is 15 residues. In germline, CDR1 is SEHNR, CDR2 FQNEAQ (reference sequence). CDR3 residues: CASSPTGLSGNTIYF. The CDR3 DNA reads as TGTGCCAGCAGCCCCACGGGACTCTCTGGAAACACCATATATTTT.

There are a few counts of this clonotype. The chain combines TRBV5-5 with TRBJ1-5; D unresolved. The CDR3 totals 14 residues. Germline CDR1 and CDR2: SGHKS and YYEKEE (reference sequence). V was pared by 4 bases and J by 3 bases, with 11 bases between. This CDR3 reads CASSHGSFNQPQHF. The DNA of the CDR3 is TGTGCCAGCAGCCACGGGAGCTTCAATCAGCCCCAGCATTTT.

This clonotype was recorded many times. The CDR3 nucleotides read TGTGCCAGCAGTCTCCAGGACAGCAATCAGCCCCAGCATTTT. Residues: CASSLQDSNQPQHF. The chain carries TRBV6-1 and TRBJ1-5; D remains unclear. CDR1 and CDR2 (germline): MNHNS, SASEGT. CDR3 length: 14 residues. Trimming took off 5 bases at V and 1 base at J, with 9 bases between the two ends.

This clonotype was seen only once. J is TRBJ1-1 and V is TRBV11-2; possible D gene TRBD1, 5 bases. The CDR3 totals 11 residues. The V end was cut by 5 bases, the J end by 7 bases, with 8 bases between. Germline V gene data show CDR1 as SGHAT and CDR2 as FQNNGV. Here the CDR3 DNA reads TGTGCCAGCAGCCCAGGGTTTGAAGCTTTCTTT. Translating it yields CASSPGFEAFF.

There are many counts of this clonotype. This chain connects TRBV28 to TRBJ2-5; tentative D call: TRBD2 (5 bases). The CDR3 has 18 residues. Germline V gene data show CDR1 as MDHEN and CDR2 as SYDVKM. V was cut by 3 bases and J by 4 bases, with 24 bases left in between. CDR3 protein: CASSFETGEIQWVETQYF. The DNA for the CDR3 is TGTGCCAGCAGTTTTGAGACCGGGGAGATTCAGTGGGTAGAGACCCAGTACTTC.

This clonotype was detected a few times. V gene TRBV5-6 combines with J gene TRBJ2-2; D call uncertain. V was shortened by 4 bases and J by 7 bases, with 11 bases between the two germline ends. The CDR3 runs to 13 residues. The V gene's germline CDR1 is SGHDT and CDR2 YYEEEE. CDR3 nucleotide sequence: TGTGCCAGCAGCCCTGGCACGGGCGGGGAGCTGTTTTTT. Its protein product is CASSPGTGGELFF.

The chain uses TRBV11-2 and TRBJ2-5; TRBD2 aligns across 9 bases. The last part of the DNA fits TRBJ2-1 better; the J call may be wrong. The V gene's germline CDR1 is SGHAT and CDR2 FQNNGV. The CDR3 consists of 15 residues. The CDR3 sequence is CASSLLSGSRNEQFF. The CDR3 DNA follows: TGTGCCAGCAGCTTACTTAGCGGGAGTAGGAATGAGCAGTTCTTC.

This clonotype was seen a few times. The J gene is TRBJ2-7, the V gene TRBV5-1; 7 positions match TRBD1. V trimming: 4 bases; J trimming: 0 bases; junction bases outside the gene matches: 7. Germline-derived CDR1 and CDR2 are SGHRS and YFSETQ. The CDR3 consists of 15 residues. The CDR3 loop is CASSVQGESSYEQYF. The CDR3 DNA follows: TGCGCCAGCAGCGTCCAGGGGGAGAGCTCCTACGAGCAGTACTTC.

This clonotype was observed many times. The rearrangement joins TRBV11-2 to TRBJ2-7, with D hard to call. This CDR3 comprises 13 residues. Germline-derived CDR1 and CDR2 are SGHAT and FQNNGV. The germline V and J ends were trimmed by 3 bases and 0 bases, with 6 bases remaining between them. CDR3 sequence reads: CASSFPRSYEQYF. The CDR3 DNA reads TGTGCCAGCAGCTTTCCCCGCTCCTACGAGCAGTACTTC.